This entry describes one T cell receptor beta chain. From germline, CDR1 is MNHEY and CDR2 SMNVEV (reference sequence). This CDR3 region has 16 residues. Germline trimming cut 2 bases from V and 2 bases from J; bases unmatched to any gene: 3. This entry belongs to a study of CD8 T cells in ankylosing spondylitis. Preparation of TCR beta libraries was done by quantitative 5'-RACE with molecular barcodes. From the 5' RACE reads, TCRdb called clonotypes with MiXCR, one entry per CDR3 protein. Among 300,000 to 350,000 distinct CDR3 sequences listed, around 10% were seen once. Sequencing was carried out using blood, either unsorted or a sorted T cell fraction (not recorded which). V and J are TRBV27 and TRBJ1-3, with TRBD1 matching over 10 bases. The TCR was taken from a female donor with ankylosing spondylitis or in good health (not recorded which). The CDR3 DNA reads TGTGCCAGCAGTTTAGTAGGACAGGGGGCTGGAAACACCATATATTTT. It is translated as CASSLVGQGAGNTIYF.